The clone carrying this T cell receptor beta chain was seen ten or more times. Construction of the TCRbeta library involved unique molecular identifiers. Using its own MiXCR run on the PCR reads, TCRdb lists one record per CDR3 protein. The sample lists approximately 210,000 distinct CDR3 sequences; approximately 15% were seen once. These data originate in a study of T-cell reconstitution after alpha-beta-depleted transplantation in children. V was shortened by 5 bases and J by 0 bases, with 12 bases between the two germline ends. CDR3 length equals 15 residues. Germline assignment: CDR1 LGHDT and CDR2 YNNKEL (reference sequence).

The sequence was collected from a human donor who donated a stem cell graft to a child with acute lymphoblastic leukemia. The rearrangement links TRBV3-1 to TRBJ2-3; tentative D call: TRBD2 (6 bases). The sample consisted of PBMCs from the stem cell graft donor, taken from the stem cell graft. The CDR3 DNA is TGTGCCAGCAGCAACCTAGCGTCTAGCACAGATACGCAGTATTTT. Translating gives CASSNLASSTDTQYF.